The 10 T cell receptor beta chains in this list originate from one sample, sequenced in a study of T cell clonotyping in hematopoietic cell transplantation. Sequencing used immunoSEQ multiplex PCR; TCRdb keeps in-frame clones, though not all of them. Here the sample spans over 25,000 clones, roughly 92% being singletons. The specimen was PBMCs, collected 100 days after allogeneic stem cell transplant. Receptor source: a female patient aged 50-65 years who had an allogeneic stem cell transplant from a related donor, so the T cells may come from the graft donor. Some clones in this sample may be carry-over from other donors' samples.

The J gene is TRBJ2-7, the V gene TRBV10-2; D might be TRBD1 (5 bases). The V end was cut by 8 bases, the J end by 1 base, with 18 bases between. The CDR3 runs to 15 residues. Per the germline V gene, CDR1 is WSHSY and CDR2 is SAAADI. CDR3 in amino acids: CASSHGAHRSYEQYF. The CDR3 coding sequence is TGCGCCAGCTCCCATGGGGCCCATCGATCCTACGAGCAGTACTTC.

The rearrangement uses TRBV20-1 and TRBJ1-2; no clear D. Germline lookup yields CDR1 DFQATT and CDR2 SNEGSKA (reference sequence). The CDR3 runs 11 residues. Written as DNA, the CDR3 is TGCAGACCCCTCGGGGACTATGGCTACACCTTC. Residues: CRPLGDYGYTF.

The gene calls are TRBV18 and TRBJ1-5; tentative D call: TRBD1 (5 bases). This CDR3 has 16 amino acids. Germline CDR1 is KGHSH and CDR2 is LQKENI. V dropped 5 bases and J dropped 4 bases, with 18 bases sitting between them. For the CDR3, the DNA is TGTGCCAGCTCAGCGAGGGGACCGATCGAAAATCAGCCCCAGCATTTT. This gives the protein CASSARGPIENQPQHF.

This clone was seen more than once but under ten times. This chain links TRBV7-9 with TRBJ1-6, with 7 bases aligning to TRBD1. The length of the CDR3 is 16 residues. Germline values: CDR1 SEHNR, CDR2 FQNEAQ (reference sequence). J lost 0 bases, V lost 5 bases, and 4 bases had no gene match. In nucleotides, the CDR3 is TGTGCCAGCAGCCAAACAGGGGTCTCCTATAATTCACCCCTCCACTTT. This gives the protein CASSQTGVSYNSPLHF.

Turning to this clone: One junction end does not reproduce the germline sequence, and a read error may be involved. V is TRBV18 and J is TRBJ2-7, with D possibly being TRBD1 (6 bases). Germline loops: CDR1 KGHSH, CDR2 LQKENI. This CDR3 comprises 16 residues. The CDR3 loop reads CASSLYAGTRGANMDF. CDR3 bases: TGTGCCAGCTCACTTTACGCCGGGACAAGGGGCGCGAATATGGACTTC.

The chain joins TRBV13 to TRBJ1-2, with a tentative D call TRBD1 (5 bases). Trimming removed 4 bases from V and 3 bases from J, with 12 bases in between. Per the germline V gene, CDR1 is PRHDT and CDR2 is FYEKMQ (reference sequence). The CDR3 sequence is 14 residues long. CDR3 sequence: CASSSGGLYYGYTF. CDR3 nucleotides: TGTGCCAGCAGCTCCGGGGGACTGTACTATGGCTACACCTTC.

This chain uses TRBV7-6 with TRBJ2-7; perhaps TRBD1 as D (6 bases). Germline V gene sequence: CDR1 SGHVS, CDR2 FNYEAQ. V lost 1 base to trimming and J lost 6 bases, with 10 bases between them. The CDR3 length is 13 residues. CDR3 DNA sequence: TGTGCCAGCAGCTTAGAAACAGGGTCCGAGCAGTACTTC. This gives the protein CASSLETGSEQYF.

This clone was seen only once. V and J are TRBV6-1 and TRBJ2-3, with D perhaps TRBD1 (5 bases). CDR1 MNHNS and CDR2 SASEGT come from the germline V gene. The germline V and J ends were trimmed by 3 bases and 6 bases, with 16 bases remaining between them. The CDR3 contains 15 residues. CDR3 sequence (DNA): TGTGCCAGCAGTGATGGGGCAGGGTATTTGGATACGCAGTATTTT. Its translation: CASSDGAGYLDTQYF.

The rearrangement joins TRBV18 to TRBJ1-6; D gene ambiguous. CDR1 KGHSH and CDR2 LQKENI come from the germline V gene. Trimming stripped 3 bases from V and 8 bases from J, with 8 bases between. This CDR3 contains 13 residues. The CDR3 DNA follows: TGTGCCAGCTCACCCAGCCAATATTCACCCCTCCACTTT. Amino acid sequence: CASSPSQYSPLHF.

This chain links TRBV6-6 with TRBJ1-2; D gene uncertain. V lost 5 bases and J lost 4, with 14 bases in between. The CDR3 extends over 14 amino acids. CDR1 is MNHNY and CDR2 is SVGAGI in the germline V gene (reference sequence). The CDR3 coding sequence is TGTGCCAGCAGTCAGCTAGGGATTATCTATGGCTACACCTTC. It is translated as CASSQLGIIYGYTF.